Here is one TCR beta chain with its context. This sample is part of a study of T-cell reconstitution after alpha-beta-depleted transplantation in children. Unique molecular identifiers featured in how the TCRbeta library was prepared. TCRdb recomputed calls from the PCR reads with MiXCR, one row per CDR3 protein. This sample has approximately 270,000 distinct CDR3 sequences, with 9.5% to 10% found just once. This sample comprised PBMCs from the stem cell graft donor, obtained from the stem cell graft. This receptor was taken from a human donor who donated a stem cell graft to a child with SCID.

This CDR3 is CASKDLRGAYNEQFF. The DNA for the CDR3 is TGTGCCAGCAAAGACTTGAGGGGGGCCTACAATGAGCAGTTCTTC. V is TRBV6-1 and J is TRBJ2-1; D might be TRBD1 or TRBD2, each matching 6 bases. Germline V gene sequence: CDR1 MNHNS, CDR2 SASEGT. The CDR3 length is 15 residues. V was cut by 7 bases and J by 2 bases, with 15 bases left in between.